The rows below give T cell receptor beta chains drawn from one sample of a study of control samples from healthy donors and cancer patients. Some clones are missing from TCRdb's copy, which holds only in-frame ones; the method was immunoSEQ multiplex PCR. The data hold some 140,000 clones, with 90% to 95% observed a single time. The specimen sequenced was blood. These receptors were collected from a man in his forties in good health. The CDR3 runs from the conserved cysteine through the conserved F or W. The D gene is left open where the match is weak. The size entry is marked missing in some rows and otherwise reads once, few, many or a size class.

NA,NA,TRBV2,12,TRBJ1-6,CASIGYNSPLHF,TGTGCCAGCATCGGCTATAATTCACCCCTCCACTTT
NA,TRBD1,TRBV9,13,TRBJ1-2,CASSVADRDGYTF,TGTGCCAGCAGCGTAGCGGACAGGGATGGCTACACCTTC
NA,TRBD1,TRBV12-5,15,TRBJ1-2,CASGLIQAGGYGYTF,TGTGCTAGTGGTTTGATACAGGCAGGGGGCTATGGCTACACCTTC
NA,NA,TRBV6-5,14,TRBJ1-2,CASTGRGGNYGYTF,TGTGCCAGCACTGGGAGAGGGGGAAACTATGGCTACACCTTC
NA,NA,TRBV30,15,TRBJ1-6,CAWTPPSSYNSPLHF,TGTGCCTGGACCCCTCCTAGCTCCTATAATTCACCCCTCCACTTT
once,NA,TRBV24-1,16,TRBJ1-2,CATSGPGTGTNYGYTF,TGTGCCACCAGTGGACCCGGGACGGGAACTAACTATGGCTACACCTTC
once,TRBD2,TRBV6-5,14,TRBJ2-7,CASSPGTTGDEQYF,TGTGCCAGCAGTCCCGGGACTACCGGGGACGAGCAGTACTTC
NA,TRBD2,TRBV6-5,15,TRBJ2-1,CASSWTSGENNEQFF,TGTGCCAGCAGCTGGACTAGCGGGGAGAACAATGAGCAGTTCTTC
NA,TRBD1,TRBV6-1,15,TRBJ1-1,CASSEFGTGNTEAFF,TGTGCCAGCAGTGAATTCGGGACAGGGAACACTGAAGCTTTCTTT
NA,NA,TRBV7-6,15,TRBJ1-3,CASSRDGGSGNTIYF,TGTGCCAGCAGCCGCGACGGGGGCTCTGGAAACACCATATATTTT